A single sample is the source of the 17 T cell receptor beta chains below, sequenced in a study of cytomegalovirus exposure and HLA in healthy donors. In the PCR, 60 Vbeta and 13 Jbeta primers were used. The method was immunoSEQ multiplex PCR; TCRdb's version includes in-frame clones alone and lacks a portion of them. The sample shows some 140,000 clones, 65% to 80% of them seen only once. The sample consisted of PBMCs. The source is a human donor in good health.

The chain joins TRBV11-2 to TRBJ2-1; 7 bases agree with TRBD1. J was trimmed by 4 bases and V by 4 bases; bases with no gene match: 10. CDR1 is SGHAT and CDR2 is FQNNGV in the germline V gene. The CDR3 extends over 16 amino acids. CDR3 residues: CASSSRAGTAYNEQFF. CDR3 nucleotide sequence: TGTGCCAGCAGCTCCAGAGCCGGGACAGCGTACAATGAGCAGTTCTTC.

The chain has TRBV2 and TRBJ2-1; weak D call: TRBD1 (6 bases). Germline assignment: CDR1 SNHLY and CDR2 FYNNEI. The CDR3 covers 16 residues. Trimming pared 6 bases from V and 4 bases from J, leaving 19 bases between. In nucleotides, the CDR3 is TGTGCCAGCAGCGCGACCTTGACAGGTCTGTACAATGAGCAGTTCTTC. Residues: CASSATLTGLYNEQFF.

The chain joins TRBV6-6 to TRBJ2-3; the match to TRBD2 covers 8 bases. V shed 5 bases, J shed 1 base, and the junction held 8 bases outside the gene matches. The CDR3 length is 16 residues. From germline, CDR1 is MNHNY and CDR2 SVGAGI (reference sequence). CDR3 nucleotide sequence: TGTGCCAGCAGTACACTAGCGGAGCGGGGCACAGATACGCAGTATTTT. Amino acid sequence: CASSTLAERGTDTQYF.

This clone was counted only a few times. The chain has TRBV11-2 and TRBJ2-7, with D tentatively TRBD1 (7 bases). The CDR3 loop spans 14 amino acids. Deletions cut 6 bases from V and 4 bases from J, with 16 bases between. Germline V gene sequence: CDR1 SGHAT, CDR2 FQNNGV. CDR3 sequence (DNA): TGTGCCAGCAGGTACTCAGGGGGGTCGTACGAGCAGTACTTC. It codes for CASRYSGGSYEQYF.

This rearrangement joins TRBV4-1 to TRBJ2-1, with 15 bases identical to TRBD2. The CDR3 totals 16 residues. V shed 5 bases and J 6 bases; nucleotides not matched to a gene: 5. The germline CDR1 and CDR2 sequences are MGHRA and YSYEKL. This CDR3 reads CASSDWTSGRVNEQFF. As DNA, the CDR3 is TGCGCCAGCAGCGATTGGACTAGCGGGAGGGTCAATGAGCAGTTCTTC.

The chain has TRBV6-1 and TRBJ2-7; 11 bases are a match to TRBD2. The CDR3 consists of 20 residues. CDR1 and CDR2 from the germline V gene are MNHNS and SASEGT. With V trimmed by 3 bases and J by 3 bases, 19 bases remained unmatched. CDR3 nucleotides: TGTGCCAGCAGTGACCCGACAGGGGTCCTAACTAGCGGGAGCAGCTACGAGCAGTACTTC. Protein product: CASSDPTGVLTSGSSYEQYF.

The CDR3 spells CASSLRAGGGNTGELFF. In nucleotides, the CDR3 is TGCGCCAGCAGCCTCCGGGCGGGCGGGGGGAACACCGGGGAGCTGTTTTTT. This rearrangement joins TRBV4-1 to TRBJ2-2; TRBD2 agrees at 7 bases. This CDR3 comprises 17 residues. CDR1 is MGHRA and CDR2 is YSYEKL in the germline V gene. V gave up 4 bases and J gave up 1 base; unmatched junction bases: 9.

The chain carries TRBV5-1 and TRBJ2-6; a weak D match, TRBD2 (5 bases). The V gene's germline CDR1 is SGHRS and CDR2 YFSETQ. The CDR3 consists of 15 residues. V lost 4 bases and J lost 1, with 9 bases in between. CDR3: CASSTSGSGANVLTF. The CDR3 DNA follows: TGCGCCAGCAGCACCTCGGGGTCTGGGGCCAACGTCCTGACTTTC.

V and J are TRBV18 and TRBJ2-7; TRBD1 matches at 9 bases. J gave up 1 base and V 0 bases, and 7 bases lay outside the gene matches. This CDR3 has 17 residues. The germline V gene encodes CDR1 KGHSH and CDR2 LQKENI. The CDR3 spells CASSPPRGGTGSYEQYF. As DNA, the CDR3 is TGTGCCAGCTCACCACCGAGGGGCGGGACAGGGTCCTACGAGCAGTACTTC.

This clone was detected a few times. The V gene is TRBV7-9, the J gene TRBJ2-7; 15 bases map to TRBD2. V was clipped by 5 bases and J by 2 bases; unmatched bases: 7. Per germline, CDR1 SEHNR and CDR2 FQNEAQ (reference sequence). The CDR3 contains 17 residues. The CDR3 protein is CASSPPGTSGRPYEQYF. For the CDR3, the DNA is TGTGCCAGCAGCCCCCCGGGGACTAGCGGGAGGCCCTACGAGCAGTACTTC. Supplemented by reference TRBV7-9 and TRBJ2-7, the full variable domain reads DTGVSQNPRHKITKRGQNVTFRCDPISEHNRLYWYRQTLGQGPEFLTYFQNEAQLEKSRLLSDRFSAERPKGSFSTLEIQRTEQGDSAMYLCASSPPGTSGRPYEQYFGPGTRLTVT.

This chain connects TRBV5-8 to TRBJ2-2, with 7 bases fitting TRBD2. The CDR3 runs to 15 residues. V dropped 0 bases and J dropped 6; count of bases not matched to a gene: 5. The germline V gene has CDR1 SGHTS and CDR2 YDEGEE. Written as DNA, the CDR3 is TGTGCCAGCAGCTTGGAAGGGGAGGGTCCCGGGGAGCTGTTTTTT. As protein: CASSLEGEGPGELFF. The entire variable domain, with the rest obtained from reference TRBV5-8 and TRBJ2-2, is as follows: EAGVTQSPTHLIKTRGQQATLRCSPISGHTSVYWYQQALGLGLQFLLWYDEGEERNRGNFPPRFSGRQFPNYSSELNVNALELEDSALYLCASSLEGEGPGELFFGEGSRLTVL.

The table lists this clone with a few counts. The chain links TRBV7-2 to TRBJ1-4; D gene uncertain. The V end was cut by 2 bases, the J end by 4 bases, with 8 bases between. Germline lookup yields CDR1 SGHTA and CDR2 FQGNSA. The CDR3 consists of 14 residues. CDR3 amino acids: CASSLSPSNEKLFF. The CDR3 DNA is TGTGCCAGCAGCTTAAGTCCGAGTAATGAAAAACTGTTTTTT.

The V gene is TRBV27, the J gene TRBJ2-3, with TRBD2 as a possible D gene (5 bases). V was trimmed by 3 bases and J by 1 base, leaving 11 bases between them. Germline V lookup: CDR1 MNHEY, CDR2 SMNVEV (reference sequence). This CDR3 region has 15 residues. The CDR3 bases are TGTGCCAGCAGTTTGCTTGGGAGAGGCACAGATACGCAGTATTTT. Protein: CASSLLGRGTDTQYF.

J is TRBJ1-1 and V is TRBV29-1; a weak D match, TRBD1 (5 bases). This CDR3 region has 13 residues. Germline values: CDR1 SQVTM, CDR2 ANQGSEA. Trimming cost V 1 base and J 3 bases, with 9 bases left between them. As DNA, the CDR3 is TGCAGCGTTGAAGGACAGAGCCACACTGAAGCTTTCTTT. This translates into CSVEGQSHTEAFF.

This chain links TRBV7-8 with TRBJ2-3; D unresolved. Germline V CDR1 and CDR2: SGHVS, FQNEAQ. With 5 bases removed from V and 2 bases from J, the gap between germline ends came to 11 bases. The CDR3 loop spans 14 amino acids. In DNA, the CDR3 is TGTGCCAGCAGCCCACTGGTTGCCACAGATACGCAGTATTTT. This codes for CASSPLVATDTQYF.

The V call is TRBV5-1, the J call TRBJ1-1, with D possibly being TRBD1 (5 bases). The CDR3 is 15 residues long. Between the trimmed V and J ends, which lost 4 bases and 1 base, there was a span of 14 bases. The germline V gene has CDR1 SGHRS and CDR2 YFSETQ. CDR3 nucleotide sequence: TGCGCCAGCAGCGCGGGGGGAGGGGCGAACACTGAAGCTTTCTTT. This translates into CASSAGGGANTEAFF.

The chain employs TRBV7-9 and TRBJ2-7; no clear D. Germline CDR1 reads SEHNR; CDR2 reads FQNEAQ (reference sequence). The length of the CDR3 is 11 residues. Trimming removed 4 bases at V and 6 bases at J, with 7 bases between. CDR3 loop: CASSSFGEQYF. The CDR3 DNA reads TGTGCCAGCAGCTCCTTCGGCGAGCAGTACTTC.